This is a list of T cell receptor beta chains from one sample in a study of blood T cell repertoires in COVID-19. The assay was immunoSEQ multiplex PCR, and TCRdb's table has in-frame clones only and misses some. The sample contains approximately 100,000 clones, roughly 92% of which appear only once. Specimen: peripheral blood. These receptors were obtained from a man in his 70s with acute or convalescent COVID-19. Both conserved end residues are part of each CDR3. The D gene is left open where the match is weak. For some rows the clone size is stated as once, few or many, or as a class when expanded; others skip it.

j_call: TRBJ2-3; clone_size: .; d_call: TRBD2; v_call: TRBV28; cdr3_aa: CASSSHPGTSGRDTQYF; cdr3_nt: TGTGCCAGCAGTTCACACCCCGGGACTAGCGGCAGAGATACGCAGTATTTT
j_call: TRBJ1-2; clone_size: .; d_call: .; v_call: TRBV5-1; cdr3_aa: CASSLENSGIYGYTF; cdr3_nt: TGCGCCAGCAGCTTGGAGAACTCAGGGATATATGGCTACACCTTC
j_call: TRBJ2-5; clone_size: .; d_call: TRBD2; v_call: TRBV5-4; cdr3_aa: CASSSKTSGETQYF; cdr3_nt: TGTGCCAGCAGTTCAAAGACTAGCGGGGAGACCCAGTACTTC
j_call: TRBJ2-2; clone_size: once; d_call: TRBD2; v_call: TRBV2; cdr3_aa: CASISGATGELFF; cdr3_nt: TGTGCCAGTATCAGCGGGGCCACCGGGGAGCTGTTTTTT
j_call: TRBJ1-2; clone_size: .; d_call: TRBD1; v_call: TRBV9; cdr3_aa: CASSDLRTGLSYGYTF; cdr3_nt: TGTGCCAGCAGCGATCTCCGGACAGGGTTGAGCTATGGCTACACCTTC
j_call: TRBJ1-2; clone_size: .; d_call: .; v_call: TRBV11-2; cdr3_aa: CASSLTNTKAGGYTF; cdr3_nt: TGTGCCAGCAGCTTGACCAACACCAAGGCGGGAGGCTACACCTTC
j_call: TRBJ1-5; clone_size: .; d_call: TRBD1; v_call: TRBV6-5; cdr3_aa: CASRMDRGDGQPQHF; cdr3_nt: TGTGCCAGCAGGATGGACAGGGGGGATGGTCAGCCCCAGCATTTT
j_call: TRBJ1-2; clone_size: .; d_call: .; v_call: TRBV27; cdr3_aa: CASGYYGYTF; cdr3_nt: TGTGCCAGCGGCTACTATGGCTACACCTTC
j_call: TRBJ2-6; clone_size: .; d_call: .; v_call: TRBV6-5; cdr3_aa: CASSLTGSGANVLTF; cdr3_nt: TGTGCCAGCAGCCTAACAGGCTCTGGGGCCAACGTCCTGACTTTC
j_call: TRBJ2-1; clone_size: .; d_call: TRBD2; v_call: TRBV7-2; cdr3_aa: CASSFRTSGPPRNEQFF; cdr3_nt: TGTGCCAGCAGCTTCCGGACTAGCGGGCCGCCACGCAATGAGCAGTTCTTC
j_call: TRBJ1-3; clone_size: .; d_call: .; v_call: TRBV12-5; cdr3_aa: CASGLVLLSTGSGNTIYF; cdr3_nt: TGTGCTAGTGGTTTGGTACTCTTGTCGACAGGCTCTGGAAACACCATATATTTT
j_call: TRBJ2-7; clone_size: once; d_call: TRBD2; v_call: TRBV6-2/TRBV6-3; cdr3_aa: CASSRTRQYEQYF; cdr3_nt: TGTGCCAGCAGTCGGACTAGACAGTACGAGCAGTACTTC
j_call: TRBJ1-2; clone_size: .; d_call: TRBD1; v_call: TRBV9; cdr3_aa: CASSITGTGNYGYTF; cdr3_nt: TGTGCCAGCAGCATAACCGGGACAGGGAACTATGGCTACACCTTC
j_call: TRBJ1-5; clone_size: .; d_call: .; v_call: TRBV6-5; cdr3_aa: CASQGDFLSNQPQHF; cdr3_nt: TGTGCCAGCCAGGGCGACTTCCTATCCAATCAGCCCCAGCATTTT
j_call: TRBJ2-3; clone_size: .; d_call: .; v_call: TRBV10-3; cdr3_aa: CAISDQRDTQYF; cdr3_nt: TGTGCCATCAGTGATCAGCGGGATACGCAGTATTTT